These 15 T cell receptor beta chains share one sample of origin, sequenced in a study of T-cell reconstitution after alpha-beta-depleted transplantation in children. For TCRbeta, the library was prepared with unique molecular identifiers. One entry per CDR3 protein, called by TCRdb with MiXCR from the PCR reads. The sample lists 750,000 to 950,000 distinct CDR3 sequences, approximately 15% occurring once. Sequenced here: PBMCs, mostly from graft donor cells, sampled 360 days after TCRalphabeta/CD19-depleted stem cell transplant. These receptors were taken from a male patient under 18 who had a stem cell transplant for acute lymphoblastic leukemia, so the T cells may come from the graft donor.

The chain is built from TRBV7-7 and TRBJ2-1, with TRBD2 matching 13 bases. V trimming: 8 bases; J trimming: 1 base; junction bases outside the gene matches: 11. Per the germline V gene, CDR1 is SSHAT and CDR2 is FNYEAQ (reference sequence). The CDR3 covers 18 residues. This CDR3 is CASAALLAGGGSYNEQFF. CDR3 sequence (DNA): TGTGCCAGCGCGGCGTTACTAGCGGGAGGGGGTTCCTACAATGAGCAGTTCTTC.

This clonotype appeared a few times. J is TRBJ1-1 and V is TRBV5-1; unclear D gene. The CDR3 extends over 16 amino acids. Trimming shortened V by 0 bases and J by 1 base, and 13 bases separated the two germline ends. The V gene's germline CDR1 is SGHRS and CDR2 YFSETQ. CDR3 coding DNA: TGCGCCAGCAGCTTGGCCGGCGAAGTCTGGAACACTGAAGCTTTCTTT. This codes for CASSLAGEVWNTEAFF.

A few counts support this clonotype. The chain uses TRBV7-8 and TRBJ1-3; weak D call: TRBD1 (5 bases). The ends were cut back, 1 base at V and 2 bases at J, with 12 bases in the middle. This CDR3 is 16 amino acids long. Per the germline V gene, CDR1 is SGHVS and CDR2 is FQNEAQ. CDR3 sequence: CASSLDPRDAGNTIYF. CDR3 DNA: TGTGCCAGCAGCTTAGACCCCAGGGACGCTGGAAACACCATATATTTT.

This clonotype occurred a few times. The chain employs TRBV5-1 and TRBJ2-1; 9 bases are a match to TRBD2. The V gene's germline CDR1 is SGHRS and CDR2 YFSETQ. V lost 4 bases and J lost 8; bases outside the gene matches: 16. The CDR3 is made up of 17 amino acids. CDR3 nucleotides: TGCGCCAGCAGCCTGGGGCCGGCTAGCGGGAAGCGAGATGAGCAGTTCTTC. Protein product: CASSLGPASGKRDEQFF.

This clonotype appeared a few times. The gene calls are TRBV27 and TRBJ2-7, with 7 bases matching TRBD2. Per the germline V gene, CDR1 is MNHEY and CDR2 is SMNVEV (reference sequence). The ends lost 4 bases at V and 5 bases at J; junction bases unmatched: 11. This CDR3 region has 15 residues. The DNA of the CDR3 is TGTGCCAGCAGTTCGTTTTGGGGGGGAGTGAACGAGCAGTACTTC. This codes for CASSSFWGGVNEQYF.

The chain carries TRBV24-1 and TRBJ2-7; D could derive from TRBD1 or TRBD2 (5 bases each). Germline CDR1 reads KGHDR; CDR2 reads SFDVKD. Deletions cut 9 bases from V and 3 bases from J, with 23 bases between. This CDR3 contains 16 residues. CDR3 loop: CATAAIRGAGIYEQYF. The CDR3 bases are TGTGCCACCGCCGCGATAAGGGGAGCAGGGATCTACGAGCAGTACTTC.

This clonotype has more than one count but fewer than ten. The chain links TRBV20-1 to TRBJ2-2, with TRBD2 matching over 10 bases. Trimming removed 0 bases from V and 2 bases from J; junction bases left unmatched: 6. The CDR3 extends over 17 amino acids. Germline loops: CDR1 DFQATT, CDR2 SNEGSKA (reference sequence). CDR3: CSARDRLAGANTGELFF. In nucleotides, the CDR3 is TGCAGTGCTAGAGATCGGCTAGCGGGAGCAAACACCGGGGAGCTGTTTTTT.

A few counts support this clonotype. This chain uses TRBV27 with TRBJ2-7; 9 bases align to TRBD1. This CDR3 is built from 17 residues. Germline V CDR1 and CDR2: MNHEY, SMNVEV (reference sequence). V dropped 6 bases and J dropped 5; count of bases not matched to a gene: 17. The CDR3: CASSFEDRGGLRDEQYF. The CDR3 DNA follows: TGTGCCAGCAGCTTCGAGGACAGGGGCGGTCTGCGCGACGAGCAGTACTTC.

V usage is TRBV27 and J usage is TRBJ2-7; 9 bases are shared with TRBD2. Trimming cost V 5 bases and J 0 bases; bases outside gene matches: 5. The length of the CDR3 is 15 residues. The V gene's germline CDR1 is MNHEY and CDR2 SMNVEV (reference sequence). CDR3 in amino acids: CASSPRLAASYEQYF. The DNA for the CDR3 is TGTGCCAGCAGTCCACGACTAGCGGCCTCCTACGAGCAGTACTTC.

The rearrangement links TRBV5-1 to TRBJ2-4, with 7 bases that match TRBD1. The CDR3 covers 14 residues. V dropped 2 bases and J dropped 5; count of bases not matched to a gene: 4. Germline V lookup: CDR1 SGHRS, CDR2 YFSETQ. This CDR3 reads CASSFWTGQNIQYF. The CDR3 DNA reads TGCGCCAGCAGCTTCTGGACAGGTCAAAACATTCAGTACTTC.

Ten or more counts support this clonotype. The gene calls are TRBV12-3 or TRBV12-4 and TRBJ2-1; perhaps TRBD1 as D (5 bases). This CDR3 has 17 amino acids. V was cut by 3 bases and J by 0 bases, with 15 bases left in between. The CDR3 nucleotides are TGTGCCAGCAGTTTCAGGGCAGCTTTTAGCTCCTACAATGAGCAGTTCTTC. This translates into CASSFRAAFSSYNEQFF.

The table lists this clonotype with a few counts. The V gene is TRBV5-1, the J gene TRBJ1-2; unclear D gene. The germline CDR1 and CDR2 sequences are SGHRS and YFSETQ. The CDR3 has 14 amino acids. The ends were cut back, 2 bases at V and 4 bases at J, with 12 bases in the middle. The CDR3 bases are TGCGCCAGCAGCTTCATTAATCCCGGCTATGGCTACACCTTC. Translating gives CASSFINPGYGYTF.

This clonotype was seen ten or more times. The CDR3 spells CSARPGLAGYEQFF. CDR3 sequence (DNA): TGCAGTGCTAGACCAGGACTAGCGGGTTATGAGCAGTTCTTC. The chain has TRBV20-1 and TRBJ2-1; TRBD2 matches 11 bases. J gave up 8 bases and V 2 bases, and 5 bases lay outside the gene matches. CDR3 length equals 14 residues. Germline V lookup: CDR1 DFQATT, CDR2 SNEGSKA (reference sequence).

The table lists this clonotype with many counts. V is TRBV7-9 and J is TRBJ2-1; 10 positions agree with TRBD1. V lost 2 bases, J lost 8 bases, and 3 bases stayed unmatched. Per the germline V gene, CDR1 is SEHNR and CDR2 is FQNEAQ (reference sequence). The CDR3 totals 14 residues. The CDR3 reads CASSLWDRGDEQFF. The CDR3, as DNA: TGTGCCAGCAGCTTATGGGACAGGGGTGATGAGCAGTTCTTC.

V gene TRBV7-2 combines with J gene TRBJ2-2; 13 bases map to TRBD2. The length of the CDR3 is 16 residues. Germline CDR1 reads SGHTA; CDR2 reads FQGNSA. J gave up 5 bases and V 5 bases, and 5 bases lay outside the gene matches. The CDR3 loop reads CASSPRTSGSTGELFF. The CDR3 DNA is TGTGCCAGCAGCCCGCGGACTAGCGGGAGTACCGGGGAGCTGTTTTTT.